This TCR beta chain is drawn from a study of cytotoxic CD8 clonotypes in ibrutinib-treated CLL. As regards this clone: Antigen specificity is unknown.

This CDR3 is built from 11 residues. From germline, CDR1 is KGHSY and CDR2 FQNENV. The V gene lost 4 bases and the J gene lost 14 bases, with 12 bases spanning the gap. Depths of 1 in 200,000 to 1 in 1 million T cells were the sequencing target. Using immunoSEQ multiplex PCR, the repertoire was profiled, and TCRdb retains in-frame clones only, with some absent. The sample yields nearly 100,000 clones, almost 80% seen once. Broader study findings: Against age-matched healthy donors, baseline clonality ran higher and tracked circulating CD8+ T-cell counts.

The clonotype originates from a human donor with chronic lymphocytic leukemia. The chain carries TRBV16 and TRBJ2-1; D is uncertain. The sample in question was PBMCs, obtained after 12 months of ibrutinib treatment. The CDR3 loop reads CASSPHRREFF. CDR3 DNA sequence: TGTGCCAGCAGCCCCCACCGACGGGAGTTCTTC.